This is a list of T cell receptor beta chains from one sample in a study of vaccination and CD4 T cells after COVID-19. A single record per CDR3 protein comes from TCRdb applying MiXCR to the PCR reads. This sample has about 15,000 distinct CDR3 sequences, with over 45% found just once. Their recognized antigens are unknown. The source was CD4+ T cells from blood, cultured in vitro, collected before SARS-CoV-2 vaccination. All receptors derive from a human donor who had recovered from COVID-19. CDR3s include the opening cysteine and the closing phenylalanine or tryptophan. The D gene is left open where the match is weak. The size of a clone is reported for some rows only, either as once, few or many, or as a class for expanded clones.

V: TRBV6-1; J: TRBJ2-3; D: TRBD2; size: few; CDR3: CASSRGGLARDTQYF; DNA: TGTGCCAGCAGTCGGGGGGGACTAGCAAGAGATACGCAGTATTTT
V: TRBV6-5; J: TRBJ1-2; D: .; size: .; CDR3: CASSYTANYGYTF; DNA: TGTGCCAGCAGTTACACAGCTAACTATGGCTACACCTTC
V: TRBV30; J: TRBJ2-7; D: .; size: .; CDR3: CAWSLKGLTGYEQYF; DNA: TGTGCCTGGAGTTTGAAGGGCCTTACTGGTTACGAGCAGTACTTC
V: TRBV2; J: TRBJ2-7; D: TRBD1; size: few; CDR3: CASRAGTVPYEQYF; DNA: TGTGCCAGCAGGGCCGGGACAGTACCCTACGAGCAGTACTTC
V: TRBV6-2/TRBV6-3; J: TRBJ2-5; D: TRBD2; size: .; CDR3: CASRRSGRAGETQYF; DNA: TGTGCCAGCAGAAGAAGCGGGAGGGCCGGAGAGACCCAGTACTTC
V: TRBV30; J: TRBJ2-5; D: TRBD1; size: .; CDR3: CAWSAPRDRVYQETQYF; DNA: TGTGCCTGGAGTGCGCCCCGGGACAGAGTTTACCAAGAGACCCAGTACTTC
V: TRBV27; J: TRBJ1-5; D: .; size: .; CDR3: CASSHSSQPQHF; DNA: TGTGCCAGCAGTCACTCCTCCCAGCCCCAGCATTTT
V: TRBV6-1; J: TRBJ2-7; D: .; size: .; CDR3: CASSEEGTSPYEQYF; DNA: TGTGCCAGCAGTGAAGAAGGGACGTCACCCTACGAGCAGTACTTC
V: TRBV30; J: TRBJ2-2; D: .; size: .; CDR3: CAWSVGNTGELFF; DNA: TGTGCCTGGAGTGTGGGGAACACCGGGGAGCTGTTTTTT
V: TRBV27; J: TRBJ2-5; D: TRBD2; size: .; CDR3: CASGARGGRETQYF; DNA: TGTGCCAGCGGAGCCCGGGGGGGGAGGGAGACCCAGTACTTC
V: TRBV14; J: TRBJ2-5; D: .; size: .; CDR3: CASGRGAVETQYF; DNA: TGTGCCAGCGGCCGCGGCGCGGTAGAGACCCAGTACTTC
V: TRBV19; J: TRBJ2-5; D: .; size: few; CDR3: CASSMNYQETQYF; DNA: TGTGCCAGTAGTATGAATTACCAAGAGACCCAGTACTTC
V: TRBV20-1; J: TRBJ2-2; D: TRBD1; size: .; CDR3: CSAGQGNTGELFF; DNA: TGCAGTGCCGGACAGGGGAACACCGGGGAGCTGTTTTTT
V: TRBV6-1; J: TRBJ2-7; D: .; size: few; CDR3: CASSGGFFYEQYF; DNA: TGTGCCAGCAGTGGTGGATTCTTCTACGAGCAGTACTTC
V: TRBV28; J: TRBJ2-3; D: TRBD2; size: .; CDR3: CASSRPIAGGSDTQYF; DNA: TGTGCCAGCAGTAGACCGATAGCGGGAGGGTCAGATACGCAGTATTTT